Listed below are T cell receptor beta chains from one sample, sequenced in a study of blood T cells in healthy people across ages. MiXCR, applied by TCRdb to the 5' RACE reads, yields one record per CDR3 protein. The sample holds some 790,000 distinct CDR3 sequences, under 35% seen once. The specimen sequenced was blood. The receptors here all came from a woman older than 75 in good health. CDR3s leave out the opening cysteine and the closing phenylalanine or tryptophan. Expanded clones are given a class, and other clones once, few, many or no size at all.

abundance | j_gene | v_gene | CDR3aa
many | TRBJ2-5 | TRBV4-1 | ASRVSGVETQY
. | TRBJ2-1 | TRBV12-3/TRBV12-4 | ASSLGDRGRAEQF
. | TRBJ2-6 | TRBV19 | ASTQRVAGANVLT
many | TRBJ2-7 | TRBV6-2/TRBV6-3 | ASSYGQSSNYEQY
. | TRBJ1-5 | TRBV27 | ASKKGTGADNQPQH
. | TRBJ1-5 | TRBV6-2/TRBV6-3 | ASSYSGGQGGLNQPQH
. | TRBJ2-1 | TRBV27 | ASSLFRASRYHEQF
few | TRBJ1-6 | TRBV5-4 | ASSSPGTGVPNSPLH
many | TRBJ2-1 | TRBV5-1 | ASSEQGPSSYNEQF
many | TRBJ1-2 | TRBV5-1 | ASSLEGGSTHFNYGYT
few | TRBJ1-2 | TRBV20-1 | SAMARGVAARGYT
many | TRBJ1-2 | TRBV7-2 | ASSLARRFTNYGYT
. | TRBJ2-7 | TRBV11-2 | ASSFGRAGAPYEQY
. | TRBJ1-5 | TRBV20-1 | SARESGLGNQPQH
. | TRBJ2-2 | TRBV24-1 | ATSDLRGPQNTGELF
. | TRBJ2-3 | TRBV12-3/TRBV12-4 | ASRFGLPADTQY
. | TRBJ1-4 | TRBV2 | ASSAEKLF
. | TRBJ1-4 | TRBV10-3 | AISERSGQGGEKLF
many | TRBJ2-3 | TRBV7-2 | ASSLRGQGRDTQY
many | TRBJ2-5 | TRBV25-1 | ASMGQFQETQY
. | TRBJ1-3 | TRBV9 | ASSASDRGVSGNTIY
. | TRBJ2-3 | TRBV27 | ASSFVITDTQY
many | TRBJ1-6 | TRBV20-1 | SAYARLSSPLH
. | TRBJ1-3 | TRBV29-1 | SVIQSPGHSGNTIY
. | TRBJ1-2 | TRBV7-9 | ASSLEVVGPRDGYT
many | TRBJ2-1 | TRBV4-3 | ASSHQSEGAFNEQF
few | TRBJ2-2 | TRBV20-1 | SARDFESRNTGELF
. | TRBJ2-1 | TRBV9 | ASSPEGQGFGNEQF
. | TRBJ1-5 | TRBV7-8 | ASSLAGGVHRPQH
many | TRBJ2-5 | TRBV20-1 | SAREGGAGETQY
few | TRBJ2-1 | TRBV6-2/TRBV6-3 | ASSYRNEQF